This T cell receptor beta chain was documented in a study of graft-versus-host responses after intestinal transplantation. Turning to this clone: Antigen unknown.

The table came from immunoSEQ multiplex PCR; TCRdb's copy has only in-frame clones and leaves some out. The sample has about 50,000 clones, 84% seen once. The CDR3 has 15 amino acids. Germline V gene lookup returns CDR1 LGHNA and CDR2 YSLEER. With 4 bases removed from V and 10 bases from J, the gap between germline ends came to 17 bases. The sample was unstimulated CD4+ T cells sorted from spleen or lymph node cells, taken before transplant. The source of this sequence is a human donor who was the organ donor for an intestinal transplant. V gene TRBV4-3 combines with J gene TRBJ1-6; possibly TRBD1 for D (5 bases). The CDR3 protein is CASSPHMGPGSPLHF. CDR3 coding DNA: TGCGCCAGCAGCCCCCACATGGGACCTGGGTCACCCCTCCACTTT.